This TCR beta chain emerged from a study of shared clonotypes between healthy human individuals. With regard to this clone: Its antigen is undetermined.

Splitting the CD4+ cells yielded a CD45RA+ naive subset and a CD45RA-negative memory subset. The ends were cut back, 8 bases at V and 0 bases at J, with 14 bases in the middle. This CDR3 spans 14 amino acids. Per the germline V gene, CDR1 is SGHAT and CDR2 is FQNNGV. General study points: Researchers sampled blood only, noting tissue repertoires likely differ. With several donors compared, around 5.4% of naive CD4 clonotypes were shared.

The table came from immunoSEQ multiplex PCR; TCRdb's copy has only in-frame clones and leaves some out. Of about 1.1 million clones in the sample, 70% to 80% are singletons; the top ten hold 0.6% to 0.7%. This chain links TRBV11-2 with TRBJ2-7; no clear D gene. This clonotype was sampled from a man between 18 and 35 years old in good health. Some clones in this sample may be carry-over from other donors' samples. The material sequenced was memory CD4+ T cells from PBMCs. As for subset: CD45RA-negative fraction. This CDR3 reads CASAPRWSSYEQYF. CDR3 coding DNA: TGTGCCAGCGCCCCGCGGTGGAGCTCCTACGAGCAGTACTTC.